This is a list of T cell receptor beta chains from one sample in a study of immune evolution from preneoplasia to lung adenocarcinoma. Only in-frame clones appear in the TCRdb table, and some are missing; sequencing was by immunoSEQ multiplex PCR. The sample contains 1,700 or so clones, about 84% of which appear only once. Sample: FFPE atypical adenomatous hyperplasia tissue from the lung. Every receptor here comes from a person aged 70 to 85 with lung adenocarcinoma. Each CDR3 is given with its conserved first and last residue. The D gene is left open where the match is weak. Size tells how often a clone was seen (once, few, many) or the class of an expanded clone, and some rows leave it out.

size,J,V,D,CDR3,DNA
NA,TRBJ2-3,TRBV4-1,TRBD2,CASSQERILAGGSTDTQYF,TGCGCCAGCAGCCAAGAAAGAATCCTAGCGGGAGGGAGCACAGATACGCAGTATTTT
NA,TRBJ2-1,TRBV19,NA,CASRAYNEQFF,TGTGCCAGTAGGGCCTACAATGAGCAGTTCTTC
NA,TRBJ1-1,TRBV7-3,TRBD1,CASRRTGRDTEAFF,TGTGCCAGTCGCCGGACAGGGAGAGACACTGAAGCTTTCTTT
NA,TRBJ2-1,TRBV14,NA,CASSLKKANNEQFF,TGTGCCAGCAGCCTCAAGAAGGCGAACAATGAGCAGTTCTTC
NA,TRBJ2-7,TRBV4-1,TRBD2,CASSQALAGHTYEQYF,TGCGCCAGCAGCCAAGCTCTAGCGGGGCACACCTACGAGCAGTACTTC
NA,TRBJ2-3,TRBV19,NA,CASSPIGYTDTQYF,TGTGCCAGTAGTCCAATAGGGTACACAGATACGCAGTATTTT
NA,TRBJ2-1,TRBV11-3,NA,CASQWRLNEQFF,TGTGCCAGCCAGTGGCGGCTCAATGAGCAGTTCTTC
few,TRBJ1-2,TRBV29-1,NA,CSVGHIYTGIGGYTF,TGCAGCGTTGGCCACATTTATACAGGGATCGGTGGCTACACCTTC
NA,TRBJ1-5,TRBV28,TRBD1,CASKPPGDSSNQPQHF,TGTGCCAGCAAGCCCCCCGGGGACAGCAGCAATCAGCCCCAGCATTTT
NA,TRBJ2-5,TRBV4-2,NA,CASSQEGGGTETQYF,TGTGCCAGCAGCCAAGAAGGGGGGGGGACGGAGACCCAGTACTTC
once,TRBJ2-1,TRBV5-1,TRBD2,CASSLLPSGRVNEQFF,TGCGCCAGCAGCTTGTTGCCCAGCGGGAGAGTTAATGAGCAGTTCTTC
NA,TRBJ1-1,TRBV5-1,TRBD1,CASSRDRVNTEAFF,TGCGCCAGCAGCAGGGACAGGGTGAACACTGAAGCTTTCTTT
NA,TRBJ2-7,TRBV6-1,NA,CASSDFLGNSHEQYF,TGTGCCAGCAGTGATTTTTTGGGGAACAGCCACGAGCAGTACTTC
NA,TRBJ1-4,TRBV5-1,NA,CASSLGPPGEKLFF,TGCGCCAGCAGCTTGGGACCTCCGGGTGAAAAACTGTTTTTT
NA,TRBJ2-3,TRBV10-3,TRBD2,CAISGTSGSSATDTQYF,TGTGCCATCAGTGGGACTAGCGGGAGCTCCGCGACAGATACGCAGTATTTT
NA,TRBJ2-2,TRBV10-1,NA,CASSDGGTGELFF,TGCGCCAGCAGTGACGGGGGTACCGGGGAGCTGTTTTTT
NA,TRBJ1-4,TRBV6-1,NA,CASSERGANEKLFF,TGTGCCAGCAGTGAAAGGGGGGCTAATGAAAAACTGTTTTTT